Below are 5 T cell receptor beta chains sequenced from a single sample in a study of T-cell reconstitution after alpha-beta-depleted transplantation in children. As it was prepared, the TCRbeta library received unique molecular identifiers. TCRdb reanalysed the PCR reads using MiXCR and keeps one entry per CDR3 protein. The sample records around 450,000 distinct CDR3 sequences, 16% being singletons. This specimen was PBMCs, mostly from graft donor cells, taken 360 days after TCRalphabeta/CD19-depleted stem cell transplant. The receptor set was obtained from a boy under three years old who had a stem cell transplant for Wiskott-Aldrich syndrome, so the T cells may come from the graft donor.

The chain uses TRBV18 and TRBJ1-3; D is possibly TRBD1 (6 bases). Between the trimmed V and J ends, which lost 3 bases and 2 bases, there was a span of 17 bases. Germline CDR1 reads KGHSH; CDR2 reads LQKENI. CDR3 length: 17 residues. CDR3: CASSPPDTGTTGNTIYF. CDR3 nucleotides: TGTGCCAGCTCACCGCCAGACACAGGGACGACTGGAAACACCATATATTTT.

Only a few counts were recorded for this clonotype. CDR3: CASSLGRRGASTDTQYF. CDR3 nucleotide sequence: TGTGCCAGCAGTTTGGGGCGGAGGGGAGCGAGCACAGATACGCAGTATTTT. V usage is TRBV12-3 or TRBV12-4 and J usage is TRBJ2-3; possible D gene TRBD2, 6 bases. This CDR3 has 17 amino acids. V lost 3 bases and J 0 bases, leaving 16 bases between the germline ends.

This clonotype was recorded at least ten times. This chain links TRBV29-1 with TRBJ2-7, with a possible D match to TRBD1 (5 bases). Germline CDR1 and CDR2: SQVTM and ANQGSEA. V lost 2 bases and J 9 bases, leaving 11 bases between the germline ends. The CDR3 length is 11 residues. CDR3 bases: TGCAGCGTTGAACAGGGTTTCGGGCAGTACTTC. This gives the protein CSVEQGFGQYF.

This clonotype was seen more than once but under ten times. The V and J genes are TRBV20-1 and TRBJ2-1; 8 bases are shared with TRBD2. Germline loops: CDR1 DFQATT, CDR2 SNEGSKA (reference sequence). V shed 3 bases and J 7 bases; nucleotides not matched to a gene: 11. The CDR3 contains 15 residues. CDR3 protein: CSASSREGLRNEQFF. The CDR3 DNA sequence: TGCAGTGCTAGTTCACGGGAGGGCCTGAGGAATGAGCAGTTCTTC.

The table lists this clonotype with a few counts. V and J are TRBV18 and TRBJ2-6, with 9 positions matching TRBD1. V lost 4 bases to trimming and J lost 0 bases; unmatched junction nucleotides: 4. The CDR3 sequence is 17 residues long. In germline, CDR1 is KGHSH, CDR2 LQKENI. The CDR3 reads CASSHPGQGSGANVLTF. CDR3 DNA sequence: TGTGCCAGCTCACACCCGGGACAGGGCTCTGGGGCCAACGTCCTGACTTTC.